This T cell receptor (beta chain) originates from a study of memory CD4+ T cells and cytomegalovirus serostatus. Study-wide points: CD4+ memory repertoires contained about 40% of the roughly 160 reported CMV TCRbeta sequences.

Single viable CD3+CD4+CD8-CD45RO+ cells were sorted as the memory CD4+ T cells. Comment on this clone: As yet, its antigen is unknown.

Some clones are missing from TCRdb's copy, which holds only in-frame ones; the method was immunoSEQ multiplex PCR. The sample lists about 38,000 clones, around 79% occurring once. The length of the CDR3 is 15 residues. Trimming removed 6 bases from V and 3 bases from J; junction bases left unmatched: 6. CDR1 and CDR2 from the germline V gene are MNHEY and SVGAGI. The chain has TRBV6-5 and TRBJ2-2, with 8 bases lining up with TRBD1. The TCR comes from an adult in good health and CMV-seropositive. Source material: memory CD4+ T cells from blood. In DNA form, the CDR3 reads TGTGCCAGCAGCCCCAGGGGGCAGGACACCGGGGAGCTGTTTTTT. Protein sequence: CASSPRGQDTGELFF.